These 27 T cell receptor beta chains came from one sample sequenced in a study of blood T cell repertoires in COVID-19. Using immunoSEQ multiplex PCR, the repertoire was profiled, and TCRdb retains in-frame clones only, with some absent. Of 300,000 to 350,000 clones listed, roughly nine tenths are singletons. The sequenced material came from peripheral blood. The receptors here all came from a man younger than 30 with active or convalescent COVID-19.

This clone was seen only once. The V call is TRBV19, the J call TRBJ1-2, with 8 bases lining up with TRBD1. V dropped 3 bases and J dropped 4; count of bases not matched to a gene: 7. CDR1 is LNHDA and CDR2 is SQIVND in the germline V gene (reference sequence). This CDR3 has 15 residues. In nucleotides, the CDR3 is TGTGCCAGTAGTATTCCTCGGACAGGGATCTATGGCTACACCTTC. This gives the protein CASSIPRTGIYGYTF.

The chain uses TRBV11-2 and TRBJ2-7, with D perhaps TRBD1 (5 bases). V lost 0 bases and J lost 3, with 18 bases in between. The CDR3 is 17 amino acids. The germline V gene encodes CDR1 SGHAT and CDR2 FQNNGV. The CDR3 DNA is TGTGCCAGCAGCTTAGACCCTCAGGGCCCCCTTAACTACGAGCAGTACTTC. Protein product: CASSLDPQGPLNYEQYF.

V gene TRBV7-8 combines with J gene TRBJ2-2; perhaps TRBD2 as D (6 bases). In germline, CDR1 is SGHVS, CDR2 FQNEAQ. V was clipped by 7 bases and J by 2 bases, with 17 bases between them. This CDR3 is 16 amino acids long. The CDR3 loop is CASTPMERANTGELFF. For the CDR3, the DNA is TGTGCCAGCACCCCGATGGAGCGGGCTAACACCGGGGAGCTGTTTTTT.

Here the CDR3 reads CASCLGPNYGYTF. The CDR3 bases are TGTGCCAGCTGCCTTGGCCCTAACTATGGCTACACCTTC. The chain is built from TRBV10-3 and TRBJ1-2; D is undetermined. The CDR3 runs 13 residues. The V gene's germline CDR1 is ENHRY and CDR2 SYGVKD. With 10 bases removed from V and 0 bases from J, the gap between germline ends came to 12 bases.

V and J are TRBV4-1 and TRBJ2-3; D may be TRBD2 (5 bases). Deletions cut 4 bases from V and 0 bases from J, with 11 bases between. The CDR3 extends over 15 amino acids. The germline gives CDR1 MGHRA, CDR2 YSYEKL. The CDR3 reads CASSLSRTSTDTQYF. In DNA form, the CDR3 reads TGCGCCAGCAGCCTAAGCAGGACTAGCACAGATACGCAGTATTTT.

This clone was seen more than once but under ten times. The V gene is TRBV3-1 (or the pseudogene TRBV3-2), the J gene TRBJ2-3; possible D gene TRBD1, 5 bases. Germline loops: CDR1 LGHDT, CDR2 YNNKEL (reference sequence). Trimming pared 4 bases from V and 5 bases from J, leaving 13 bases between. The CDR3 covers 14 residues. CDR3 DNA sequence: TGTGCCAGCAGCCGGTCAGGGTTCAGAGATACGCAGTATTTT. Translation: CASSRSGFRDTQYF.

This clone was recorded a few times. V is TRBV19 and J is TRBJ2-7; TRBD1 might be the D (5 bases). Deletions cut 4 bases from V and 7 bases from J, with 17 bases between. The V gene's germline CDR1 is LNHDA and CDR2 SQIVND (reference sequence). CDR3 size: 14 residues. In nucleotides, the CDR3 is TGTGCCAGTAGTAAGACAGATTCTTTTTATGAGCAGTACTTC. It encodes CASSKTDSFYEQYF.

The chain couples TRBV5-6 to TRBJ2-1; 8 nucleotides agree with TRBD2. CDR3 length equals 16 residues. Trimming removed 2 bases from V and 6 bases from J; junction bases left unmatched: 10. Per germline, CDR1 SGHDT and CDR2 YYEEEE. CDR3 residues: CASSFRNGRAANEQFF. The CDR3 coding sequence is TGTGCCAGCAGCTTTCGGAACGGGAGGGCCGCCAATGAGCAGTTCTTC.

The chain combines TRBV11-2 with TRBJ2-1; TRBD2 matches 11 bases. CDR1 SGHAT and CDR2 FQNNGV come from the germline V gene. V shed 1 base and J 9 bases; nucleotides not matched to a gene: 8. This CDR3 has 16 residues. The CDR3 nucleotides read TGTGCCAGCAGCTTAGTCCTTGCTAGCGGGGGGAGTGAGCAGTTCTTC. Translating gives CASSLVLASGGSEQFF.

V gene TRBV5-4 combines with J gene TRBJ2-3; 10 positions match TRBD1. Germline loops: CDR1 SGHNT, CDR2 YYREEE (reference sequence). V shed 5 bases and J 4 bases; nucleotides not matched to a gene: 10. There are 16 residues in the CDR3. The CDR3 bases are TGTGCCAGCAGGTACTCCCCGACAGGGGGCTCAGATACGCAGTATTTT. Its translation is CASRYSPTGGSDTQYF. Using reference TRBV5-4 and TRBJ2-3 for the parts outside the CDR3, the full variable domain is ETGVTQSPTHLIKTRGQQVTLRCSSQSGHNTVSWYQQALGQGPQFIFQYYREEENGRGNFPPRFSGLQFPNYSSELNVNALELDDSALYLCASRYSPTGGSDTQYFGPGTRLTVL.

The rearrangement uses TRBV27 and TRBJ1-5; D call uncertain. V gave up 2 bases and J gave up 7 bases, with 12 bases separating them. CDR3 length: 14 residues. From germline, CDR1 is MNHEY and CDR2 SMNVEV (reference sequence). The CDR3 loop reads CASSLNGFAQPQHF. The CDR3 DNA follows: TGTGCCAGCAGTTTAAATGGTTTTGCGCAGCCCCAGCATTTT.

V usage is TRBV5-4 and J usage is TRBJ2-7; TRBD1 aligns across 9 bases. Germline lookup yields CDR1 SGHNT and CDR2 YYREEE (reference sequence). The length of the CDR3 is 15 residues. V lost 0 bases, J lost 4 bases, and 5 bases stayed unmatched. The CDR3 region is CASSLGADRGYEQYF. In nucleotides, the CDR3 is TGTGCCAGCAGCTTGGGGGCGGACAGGGGTTACGAGCAGTACTTC. The full variable domain, in which reference TRBV5-4 and TRBJ2-7 provide the parts outside the CDR3, is ETGVTQSPTHLIKTRGQQVTLRCSSQSGHNTVSWYQQALGQGPQFIFQYYREEENGRGNFPPRFSGLQFPNYSSELNVNALELDDSALYLCASSLGADRGYEQYFGPGTRLTVT.

The chain is built from TRBV7-6 and TRBJ1-4; D ambiguous. The germline V gene has CDR1 SGHVS and CDR2 FNYEAQ. Trimming left V 2 bases short and J 4 bases short, with 11 bases between. This CDR3 has 15 residues. The CDR3 DNA sequence: TGTGCCAGCAGCTTATCCTCGGGGTATAATGAAAAACTGTTTTTT. Protein sequence: CASSLSSGYNEKLFF.

This clone was recorded only once. V gene TRBV29-1 combines with J gene TRBJ1-2, with 10 bases lining up with TRBD1. Germline V lookup: CDR1 SQVTM, CDR2 ANQGSEA. With V trimmed by 7 bases and J by 6 bases, 5 bases remained unmatched. The CDR3 has 12 amino acids. The CDR3 here is CSAWTGGDGYTF. CDR3 coding DNA: TGCAGCGCTTGGACAGGGGGGGATGGCTACACCTTC.

The chain recombines TRBV18 with TRBJ1-2, with a possible D match to TRBD1 (5 bases). This CDR3 is built from 15 residues. V was clipped by 3 bases and J by 0 bases, with 11 bases between them. The germline gives CDR1 KGHSH, CDR2 LQKENI. The CDR3 is CASSPSTDPNYGYTF. Written as DNA, the CDR3 is TGTGCCAGCTCACCGTCGACAGATCCTAACTATGGCTACACCTTC.

CDR3 DNA sequence: TGCAGCGTTGAAGATCGTCAGGGACTAGCGGGAGAGACAACTAGCACAGATACGCAGTATTTT. This sequence encodes CSVEDRQGLAGETTSTDTQYF. This chain links TRBV29-1 with TRBJ2-3; 14 positions agree with TRBD2. CDR3 length equals 21 residues. Germline V gives CDR1 SQVTM, CDR2 ANQGSEA. V shed 0 bases, J shed 0 bases, and the junction held 14 bases outside the gene matches.

This clone was picked up a small number of times. The chain links TRBV4-1 to TRBJ1-2, with a weak D call TRBD1 (6 bases). The CDR3 contains 15 residues. CDR1 and CDR2 from the germline V gene are MGHRA and YSYEKL. Trimming removed 3 bases at V and 6 bases at J, with 17 bases between. The CDR3 protein is CASSQGGQEVNGYTF. DNA for the CDR3: TGCGCCAGCAGCCAGGGGGGGCAGGAGGTGAATGGCTACACCTTC.

The rearrangement links TRBV6-5 to TRBJ1-4; D gene unclear. The ends were cut back, 0 bases at V and 9 bases at J, with 8 bases in the middle. CDR1 is MNHEY and CDR2 is SVGAGI in the germline V gene. The CDR3 has 13 residues. The CDR3 protein is CASSYSEVQKLFF. The CDR3 DNA is TGTGCCAGCAGTTACTCGGAGGTTCAAAAACTGTTTTTT.

J is TRBJ2-7 and V is TRBV4-2, with 9 bases that match TRBD2. The CDR3 runs to 16 residues. J gave up 3 bases and V 1 base, and 7 bases lay outside the gene matches. Per germline, CDR1 LGHNA and CDR2 YNFKEQ. The CDR3 loop reads CASSQGAEREDYEQYF. Written as DNA, the CDR3 is TGTGCCAGCAGCCAAGGAGCCGAGCGGGAGGACTACGAGCAGTACTTC.

The chain combines TRBV4-2 with TRBJ2-1, with 8 positions matching TRBD2. The ends lost 4 bases at V and 10 bases at J; junction bases unmatched: 12. The CDR3 sequence is 15 residues long. Germline values: CDR1 LGHNA, CDR2 YNFKEQ. CDR3 amino acids: CASSPGAGGGDEQFF. CDR3 DNA: TGTGCCAGCAGCCCCGGCGCGGGGGGCGGGGACGAGCAGTTCTTC.

The rearrangement uses TRBV20-1 and TRBJ2-7; 9 bases are shared with TRBD2. CDR1 and CDR2 from the germline V gene are DFQATT and SNEGSKA (reference sequence). With V trimmed by 3 bases and J by 3 bases, 6 bases remained unmatched. The CDR3 is made up of 14 amino acids. The CDR3 region has the DNA TGCAGTGCTAGTAAAGCGGGGGGTATCTACGAGCAGTACTTC. It translates to CSASKAGGIYEQYF.

In nucleotides, the CDR3 is TGTGCCAGCAGCTTAGACGGAGAAGAGACCCAGTACTTC. It encodes CASSLDGEETQYF. J is TRBJ2-5 and V is TRBV11-2; D is unclear. Trimming removed 0 bases at V and 3 bases at J, with 5 bases between. This CDR3 comprises 13 residues. Germline CDR1 is SGHAT and CDR2 is FQNNGV.

This clone appeared once. The chain employs TRBV12-3 or TRBV12-4 and TRBJ2-1; no reliable D call. This CDR3 contains 11 residues. V dropped 4 bases and J dropped 6 bases, with 4 bases sitting between them. The CDR3 sequence: CASSSGNEQFF. The CDR3 DNA sequence: TGTGCCAGCAGTTCAGGCAATGAGCAGTTCTTC.

The chain has TRBV7-2 and TRBJ1-1; TRBD1 might be the D (6 bases). Germline CDR1 SGHTA, CDR2 FQGNSA. V was cut by 1 base and J by 8 bases, with 11 bases left in between. The CDR3 consists of 13 residues. The CDR3 bases are TGTGCCAGCAGCTTAGGGGGACAACCCGAAGCTTTCTTT. It specifies CASSLGGQPEAFF.

The chain is built from TRBV3-1 (or the pseudogene TRBV3-2) and TRBJ1-1, with D unclear. The V and J ends lost 1 base and 3 bases respectively, with 12 bases between them. CDR3 length: 15 amino acids. Germline V gene lookup returns CDR1 LGHDT and CDR2 YNNKEL (reference sequence). CDR3 in amino acids: CASSQGPGRDTEAFF. The CDR3 nucleotides read TGTGCCAGCAGCCAAGGCCCGGGGAGGGACACTGAAGCTTTCTTT.

This chain uses TRBV5-1 with TRBJ2-7; TRBD1 matches at 7 bases. The CDR3 is made up of 14 amino acids. Germline lookup yields CDR1 SGHRS and CDR2 YFSETQ. J gave up 1 base and V 4 bases, and 5 bases lay outside the gene matches. The CDR3 reads CASSLPTGSYEQYF. CDR3 in DNA: TGCGCCAGCAGCCTCCCGACAGGGTCCTACGAGCAGTACTTC. The full variable domain, completed using reference TRBV5-1 and TRBJ2-7, is KAGVTQTPRYLIKTRGQQVTLSCSPISGHRSVSWYQQTPGQGLQFLFEYFSETQRNKGNFPGRFSGRQFSNSRSEMNVSTLELGDSALYLCASSLPTGSYEQYFGPGTRLTVT.

The chain couples TRBV5-8 to TRBJ2-3; D is possibly TRBD1 (8 bases). CDR1 is SGHTS and CDR2 is YDEGEE in the germline V gene. CDR3 length: 15 residues. Trimming took off 5 bases at V and 3 bases at J, with 16 bases between the two ends. CDR3 sequence (DNA): TGTGCCAGCAGTCTAGACAGGGGACTAACAGATACGCAGTATTTT. Residues: CASSLDRGLTDTQYF.